These 17 T cell receptor beta chains were sequenced from one sample in a study of T cells in localized non-small cell lung cancer. Generated by immunoSEQ multiplex PCR, the TCRdb table keeps only in-frame clones and is missing some. The table has 7,300 or so clones, around 45% seen once. This specimen was lung tumor tissue, taken before any cancer treatment. Receptor source: a man aged 40 to 75 with stage III lung adenocarcinoma.

This chain joins TRBV23-1 and TRBJ2-2; maybe TRBD1 (6 bases). TRBV23-1 is an ORF for which the function is uncertain. The length of the CDR3 is 18 residues. Trimming cost V 6 bases and J 0 bases, with 20 bases left between them. CDR3 residues: CASSQEEQGAANTGELFF. The CDR3 region has the DNA TGCGCCAGCAGCCAAGAGGAACAGGGAGCCGCGAACACCGGGGAGCTGTTTTTT.

This clone is judged medium-sized. V and J are TRBV30 and TRBJ2-5; 9 positions match TRBD2. The CDR3 loop spans 16 amino acids. The V gene's germline CDR1 is GTSNPN and CDR2 SVGIG (reference sequence). Germline trimming cut 0 bases from V and 2 bases from J; bases unmatched to any gene: 7. In nucleotides, the CDR3 is TGTGCCTGGAGTGTACTCCAGCGGGAGGTACAAGAGACCCAGTACTTC. The encoded protein is CAWSVLQREVQETQYF.

In this sample, this clone turned up many times. V and J are TRBV11-3 and TRBJ1-1, with unresolved D. Germline V gene data show CDR1 as SGHNT and CDR2 as YENEEA. The germline V and J ends were trimmed by 3 bases and 4 bases, with 18 bases remaining between them. The CDR3 has 16 amino acids. CDR3 loop: CASSFGEGRYSTEAFF. The CDR3 DNA is TGTGCCAGCAGCTTTGGGGAGGGTCGGTATAGCACTGAAGCTTTCTTT.

The rearrangement joins TRBV29-1 to TRBJ2-1; D call uncertain. The germline gives CDR1 SQVTM, CDR2 ANQGSEA. The CDR3 runs 12 residues. V lost 6 bases and J lost 4, with 10 bases in between. For the CDR3, the DNA is TGCAGCGTAGGACCCCCTTACAATGAGCAGTTCTTC. Translating it yields CSVGPPYNEQFF.

A few counts support this clone. The rearrangement uses TRBV11-3 and TRBJ1-2; 10 nucleotides line up with TRBD1. V trimming: 4 bases; J trimming: 4 bases; junction bases outside the gene matches: 6. The CDR3 loop spans 15 amino acids. Germline CDR1 SGHNT, CDR2 YENEEA. CDR3 residues: CASSSGQGGAYGYTF. In DNA form, the CDR3 reads TGTGCCAGCAGCTCTGGACAGGGGGGGGCCTATGGCTACACCTTC.

The chain is built from TRBV29-1 and TRBJ1-2; D call uncertain. Germline V gene data show CDR1 as SQVTM and CDR2 as ANQGSEA. CDR3 length: 13 residues. V was trimmed by 4 bases and J by 1 base, leaving 10 bases between them. The CDR3, as DNA: TGCAGCGTTGTCCCAGAGTTTAACTATGGCTACACCTTC. Its translation is CSVVPEFNYGYTF. The complete variable domain, with remaining parts taken from reference TRBV29-1 and TRBJ1-2, reads SAVISQKPSRDICQRGTSLTIQCQVDSQVTMMFWYRQQPGQSLTLIATANQGSEATYESGFVIDKFPISRPNLTFSTLTVSNMSPEDSSIYLCSVVPEFNYGYTFGSGTRLTVV.

This clone was observed once. The chain joins TRBV19 to TRBJ2-2; no clear D. The CDR3 covers 15 residues. Germline-derived CDR1 and CDR2 are LNHDA and SQIVND (reference sequence). The ends were cut back, 7 bases at V and 7 bases at J, with 19 bases in the middle. DNA for the CDR3: TGTGCCAGTAAAGAGGAATTTAAGACCAGCGGGGAGCTGTTTTTT. This encodes CASKEEFKTSGELFF. The full variable domain, completed using reference TRBV19 and TRBJ2-2, is DGGITQSPKYLFRKEGQNVTLSCEQNLNHDAMYWYRQDPGQGLRLIYYSQIVNDFQKGDIAEGYSVSREKKESFPLTVTSAQKNPTAFYLCASKEEFKTSGELFFGEGSRLTVL.

This clone appeared a few times. V is TRBV6-8 and J is TRBJ2-3; TRBD1 is a possible D gene (6 bases). V gave up 5 bases and J gave up 8 bases, with 17 bases separating them. The germline gives CDR1 MNHGY, CDR2 SAAAGT. The CDR3 spans 14 residues. The CDR3: CASSLRGPLGTQYF. The CDR3 region has the DNA TGTGCCAGCAGTCTCAGGGGTCCCCTCGGTACGCAGTATTTT.

This clone was counted a single time. The gene calls are TRBV7-2 and TRBJ1-2; 7 bases are shared with TRBD1. CDR3 size: 20 residues. The ends lost 0 bases at V and 3 bases at J; junction bases unmatched: 19. Germline values: CDR1 SGHTA, CDR2 FQGNSA. The CDR3, as DNA: TGTGCCAGCAGCTTAGCCATCCCTCGGGACAGACGTCGAGATGACTATGGCTACACCTTC. As protein: CASSLAIPRDRRRDDYGYTF.

This chain connects TRBV19 to TRBJ1-1, with no clear D. Germline CDR1 is LNHDA and CDR2 is SQIVND (reference sequence). CDR3 length: 14 residues. The V and J ends lost 3 bases and 2 bases respectively, with 10 bases between them. The CDR3 is CASSIPSNNTEAFF. In nucleotides, the CDR3 is TGTGCCAGTAGTATCCCCTCAAATAACACTGAAGCTTTCTTT. Drawing the rest from reference TRBV19 and TRBJ1-1, the complete variable domain is DGGITQSPKYLFRKEGQNVTLSCEQNLNHDAMYWYRQDPGQGLRLIYYSQIVNDFQKGDIAEGYSVSREKKESFPLTVTSAQKNPTAFYLCASSIPSNNTEAFFGQGTRLTVV.

This clone occurred a few times. J is TRBJ1-1 and V is TRBV19; 9 nucleotides match TRBD1. CDR3 length: 17 amino acids. The germline V gene encodes CDR1 LNHDA and CDR2 SQIVND (reference sequence). V dropped 4 bases and J dropped 0; count of bases not matched to a gene: 9. The CDR3 bases are TGTGCCAGTAGTACCCTAGGACAGGGGAGGATGAACACTGAAGCTTTCTTT. Amino acids: CASSTLGQGRMNTEAFF.

The gene calls are TRBV5-1 and TRBJ1-4; 7 nucleotides align to TRBD1. Trimming removed 3 bases from V and 4 bases from J; junction bases left unmatched: 9. The CDR3 contains 16 residues. Germline CDR1 is SGHRS and CDR2 is YFSETQ. The CDR3 coding sequence is TGCGCCAGCAGCTCGGGACAGCGGAACAATAATGAAAAACTGTTTTTT. This gives the protein CASSSGQRNNNEKLFF.

This chain connects TRBV19 to TRBJ2-5; D gene unclear. Looked up from germline, CDR1 is LNHDA and CDR2 is SQIVND (reference sequence). There are 12 residues in the CDR3. Trimming pared 1 base from V and 2 bases from J, leaving 2 bases between. As DNA, the CDR3 is TGTGCCAGTAGTATAGGACAAGAGACCCAGTACTTC. Protein sequence: CASSIGQETQYF.

The chain links TRBV6-8 to TRBJ1-1; D gene unclear. Per the germline V gene, CDR1 is MNHGY and CDR2 is SAAAGT. The V end was cut by 10 bases, the J end by 0 bases, with 24 bases between. CDR3 length: 17 residues. The DNA for the CDR3 is TGTGCCATCACTAAACAGACGTGGGCTGAAATGAACACTGAAGCTTTCTTT. It codes for CAITKQTWAEMNTEAFF.

V usage is TRBV28 and J usage is TRBJ2-7, with D hard to call. V shed 3 bases and J shed 1 base, with 4 bases lying between them. The CDR3 is 12 amino acids. Germline lookup yields CDR1 MDHEN and CDR2 SYDVKM. The CDR3 DNA sequence: TGTGCCAGCAGTTTGGAGTCCTACGAGCAGTACTTC. Amino acids: CASSLESYEQYF.

In the case of this clone: A junction boundary mismatches the germline segment, possibly from a read error. Residues arising from an ambiguous or unread base are written as X. The chain couples TRBV18 to TRBJ1-5, with 7 bases aligning to TRBD1. This CDR3 is built from 13 residues. From germline, CDR1 is KGHSH and CDR2 LQKENI. DNA for the CDR3: TGTRCCAGCTCAGGACAGGTCAATCAGCCCCAGCATTTT. Translation: CXSSGQVNQPQHF.

This clone was seen a handful of times. This sequence joins TRBV6-4 and TRBJ2-7; unclear D gene. The CDR3 loop spans 11 amino acids. Germline-derived CDR1 and CDR2 are MRHNA and SNTAGT. V was clipped by 7 bases and J by 5 bases, with 9 bases between them. CDR3: CASTERDEQYF. CDR3 nucleotides: TGTGCCAGCACCGAAAGGGACGAGCAGTACTTC.